The 20 T cell receptor beta chains given below trace back to one sample, sequenced in a study of T cells in Graves' hyperthyroidism and ophthalmopathy. What was amplified from RNA transcripts were TCR beta CDR3 regions. Using the HTBI primer set, a first-round RT-PCR was run on the TCR CDR3. Using its own MiXCR run on the multiplex PCR reads, TCRdb lists one record per CDR3 protein. The table includes about 640,000 distinct CDR3 sequences, approximately 14% detected once. The sequenced sample was blood. The receptors stem from a woman in her forties or fifties with Graves' ophthalmopathy.

This clonotype has a count of ten or more. This sequence joins TRBV27 and TRBJ1-1; D gene uncertain. Germline CDR1 is MNHEY and CDR2 is SMNVEV (reference sequence). The V gene lost 6 bases and the J gene lost 1 base, with 6 bases spanning the gap. CDR3 length equals 12 residues. The CDR3 sequence: CASSKGNTEAFF. Here the CDR3 DNA reads TGTGCCAGCAGCAAGGGGAACACTGAAGCTTTCTTT.

This clonotype was detected only once. The chain combines TRBV7-2 with TRBJ2-7; tentatively, D is TRBD2 (5 bases). The V end was cut by 1 base, the J end by 4 bases, with 11 bases between. This CDR3 has 14 residues. The germline V gene has CDR1 SGHTA and CDR2 FQGNSA. In nucleotides, the CDR3 is TGTGCCAGCAGCTTAGGAGGGAATGAATACGAGCAGTACTTC. Protein product: CASSLGGNEYEQYF.

There are many counts of this clonotype. This sequence joins TRBV6-5 and TRBJ2-7; TRBD1 agrees at 8 bases. J gave up 5 bases and V 2 bases, and 14 bases lay outside the gene matches. The germline V gene encodes CDR1 MNHEY and CDR2 SVGAGI. The CDR3 spans 17 residues. CDR3 DNA sequence: TGTGCCAGCAGTTACGGACAGGGAATAGGTGCGCCCAACGAGCAGTACTTC. It specifies CASSYGQGIGAPNEQYF.

This clonotype was observed a single time. V and J are TRBV29-1 and TRBJ2-2; TRBD2 aligns across 12 bases. With 5 bases clipped from V and 8 bases from J, the junction kept 3 bases outside the gene matches. Germline lookup yields CDR1 SQVTM and CDR2 ANQGSEA. This CDR3 comprises 13 residues. CDR3 sequence reads: CSVRTSGGGELFF. The CDR3 nucleotides are TGCAGCGTTCGCACTAGCGGGGGGGGGGAGCTGTTTTTT.

This clonotype was seen just once. J is TRBJ2-1 and V is TRBV4-2; D might be TRBD2 (5 bases). CDR1 and CDR2 from the germline V gene are LGHNA and YNFKEQ. The CDR3 spans 16 residues. Trimming took off 2 bases at V and 0 bases at J, with 11 bases between the two ends. CDR3 nucleotides: TGTGCCAGCAGCCAAAATCAGCGGAGCTCCTACAATGAGCAGTTCTTC. Translation: CASSQNQRSSYNEQFF.

This clonotype has ten or more counts. The V and J genes are TRBV20-1 and TRBJ2-1, with a weak D call TRBD1 (5 bases). There are 13 residues in the CDR3. Trimming stripped 6 bases from V and 0 bases from J, with 9 bases between. Germline values: CDR1 DFQATT, CDR2 SNEGSKA (reference sequence). Here the CDR3 reads CSALRGSYNEQFF. Here the CDR3 DNA reads TGCAGTGCCCTAAGGGGCTCCTACAATGAGCAGTTCTTC.

This clonotype was seen ten or more times. The genes are TRBV28 and TRBJ2-7, with 15 bases identical to TRBD2. Germline assignment: CDR1 MDHEN and CDR2 SYDVKM. The CDR3 loop spans 18 amino acids. V gave up 5 bases and J gave up 2 bases; unmatched junction bases: 10. The CDR3 nucleotides are TGTGCCAGCAGTCCTCCGGGACTAGCGGGAGGAGGCACCTACGAGCAGTACTTC. This codes for CASSPPGLAGGGTYEQYF.

Note on this clonotype: At one boundary the junction diverges from the germline segment, which might be a read error. The gene calls are TRBV6-9 and TRBJ2-7; D remains ambiguous. CDR3 size: 14 residues. Looked up from germline, CDR1 is MNHGY and CDR2 is SVAAGI. The CDR3 DNA reads as TGTGCCAGCAGTTGGTCGACCTACCCCTACGGGCAGTACTTC. This translates into CASSWSTYPYGQYF.

In its sample, this clonotype was seen many times. J is TRBJ1-1 and V is TRBV5-1; D ambiguous. The CDR3 is made up of 15 amino acids. Trimming removed 7 bases from V and 1 base from J, with 17 bases in between. Germline V gene lookup returns CDR1 SGHRS and CDR2 YFSETQ. In DNA, the CDR3 is TGCGCCAGCGAGGGCCCCGGGGTATCGAACACTGAAGCTTTCTTT. Translation gives CASEGPGVSNTEAFF.

This chain joins TRBV29-1 and TRBJ2-1, with D possibly matching TRBD2 (6 bases). The CDR3 totals 16 residues. Between the trimmed V and J ends, which lost 6 bases and 9 bases, there was a span of 27 bases. Per the germline V gene, CDR1 is SQVTM and CDR2 is ANQGSEA. The CDR3 region is CSVEGSGGAGQGEQFF. In DNA form, the CDR3 reads TGCAGCGTCGAGGGCAGTGGCGGGGCGGGGCAGGGTGAGCAGTTCTTC.

This clonotype has ten or more counts. This sequence joins TRBV30 and TRBJ2-7; no clear D gene. The CDR3 sequence is 12 residues long. Germline CDR1 and CDR2: GTSNPN and SVGIG (reference sequence). With 0 bases removed from V and 3 bases from J, the gap between germline ends came to 6 bases. The CDR3 DNA reads as TGTGCCTGGAGTGTACAAGGCTACGAGCAGTACTTC. Translated, it gives CAWSVQGYEQYF. Drawing the rest from reference TRBV30 and TRBJ2-7, the complete variable domain is SQTIHQWPATLVQPVGSPLSLECTVEGTSNPNLYWYRQAAGRGLQLLFYSVGIGQISSEVPQNLSASRPQDRQFILSSKKLLLSDSGFYLCAWSVQGYEQYFGPGTRLTVT.

This chain uses TRBV29-1 with TRBJ1-5, with 7 nucleotides matching TRBD1. CDR3 length equals 13 residues. Germline V lookup: CDR1 SQVTM, CDR2 ANQGSEA. The V segment lost 4 bases and the J segment 6 bases; nucleotides outside the gene matches: 6. CDR3 sequence: CSVGQGGIQPQHF. The CDR3 bases are TGCAGCGTTGGACAGGGAGGGATTCAGCCCCAGCATTTT. Full variable domain (outside the CDR3, taken from reference TRBV29-1 and TRBJ1-5): SAVISQKPSRDICQRGTSLTIQCQVDSQVTMMFWYRQQPGQSLTLIATANQGSEATYESGFVIDKFPISRPNLTFSTLTVSNMSPEDSSIYLCSVGQGGIQPQHFGDGTRLSIL.

This clonotype was found many times. This chain's CDR3 is CATSGRGPNEQYF. CDR3 bases: TGTGCCACCAGTGGACGGGGTCCCAACGAGCAGTACTTC. The chain employs TRBV24-1 and TRBJ2-7; possibly TRBD2 for D (5 bases). The V end was cut by 5 bases, the J end by 5 bases, with 12 bases between. CDR1 and CDR2 (germline): KGHDR, SFDVKD. The CDR3 runs to 13 residues.

This clonotype occurred many times. The chain joins TRBV6-1 to TRBJ2-3; 9 nucleotides agree with TRBD1. Looked up from germline, CDR1 is MNHNS and CDR2 is SASEGT. This CDR3 comprises 14 residues. Trimming cost V 6 bases and J 4 bases; bases outside gene matches: 5. The CDR3 loop reads CASRPGTGSDTQYF. DNA for the CDR3: TGTGCCAGCAGGCCCGGGACAGGGTCAGATACGCAGTATTTT.

The chain uses TRBV15 and TRBJ2-1; unclear D gene. Trimming took 4 bases from V and 8 from J, leaving 6 bases between them. This CDR3 spans 11 amino acids. Germline V gives CDR1 LNHNV, CDR2 YYDKDF (reference sequence). The CDR3 region has the DNA TGTGCCACCAGCAAGGGCTATGAGCAGTTCTTC. It translates to CATSKGYEQFF.

For this clonotype: This sequence may be a read error, since a much larger clone differs from it by one base. The chain has TRBV5-1 and TRBJ2-2; a weak D match, TRBD2 (5 bases). The V gene's germline CDR1 is SGHRS and CDR2 YFSETQ. CDR3 length: 17 residues. The CDR3 region is CASSLVVGGSNTGELSF. In DNA, the CDR3 is TGCGCCAGCAGCTTGGTGGTTGGCGGGTCCAACACCGGGGAGCTGTCTTTT.

At least ten counts were recorded for this clonotype. The chain is built from TRBV24-1 and TRBJ2-1; no definite D call. The germline V gene has CDR1 KGHDR and CDR2 SFDVKD. Deletions cut 4 bases from V and 1 base from J, with 10 bases between. The CDR3 is 15 residues long. CDR3 protein: CATSDGGPSYNEQFF. CDR3 DNA sequence: TGTGCCACCAGTGACGGTGGTCCTTCCTACAATGAGCAGTTCTTC.

This clonotype was seen ten or more times. This chain uses TRBV11-2 with TRBJ1-1, with 9 nucleotides matching TRBD1. CDR1 is SGHAT and CDR2 is FQNNGV in the germline V gene. CDR3 length: 20 residues. V was pared by 0 bases and J by 2 bases, with 16 bases of the junction left unmatched. CDR3 amino acids: CASSLDMSGGTGHFNTEAFF. The DNA for the CDR3 is TGTGCCAGCAGCTTAGATATGTCGGGTGGGACAGGGCACTTTAACACTGAAGCTTTCTTT.

This clonotype showed up many times. The chain joins TRBV30 to TRBJ2-7, with D perhaps matching TRBD2 (5 bases). Germline values: CDR1 GTSNPN, CDR2 SVGIG (reference sequence). V lost 2 bases, J lost 6 bases, and 11 bases lay in between. The CDR3 covers 12 residues. In DNA, the CDR3 is TGTGCCTGGAGTCTTGAGGGTAGCGAGCAGTACTTC. Translation: CAWSLEGSEQYF.

V and J are TRBV29-1 and TRBJ1-5, with D possibly matching TRBD1 (6 bases). CDR3 length: 14 residues. The germline V and J ends were trimmed by 6 bases and 1 base, with 13 bases remaining between them. Germline values: CDR1 SQVTM, CDR2 ANQGSEA. The CDR3 bases are TGCAGCGTGCAAACAGGGATGAGCAATCAGCCCCAGCATTTT. Translating gives CSVQTGMSNQPQHF.